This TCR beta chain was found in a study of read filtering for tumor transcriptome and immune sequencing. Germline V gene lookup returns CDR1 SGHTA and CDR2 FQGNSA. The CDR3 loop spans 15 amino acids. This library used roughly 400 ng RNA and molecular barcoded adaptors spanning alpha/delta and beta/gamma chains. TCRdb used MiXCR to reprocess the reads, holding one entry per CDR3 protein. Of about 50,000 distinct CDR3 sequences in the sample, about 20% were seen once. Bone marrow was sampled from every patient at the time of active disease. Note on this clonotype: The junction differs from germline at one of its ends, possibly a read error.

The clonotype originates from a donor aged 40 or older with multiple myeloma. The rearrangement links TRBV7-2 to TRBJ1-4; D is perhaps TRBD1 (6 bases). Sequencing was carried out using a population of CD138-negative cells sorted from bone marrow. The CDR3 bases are TGTGCTAGCAGCTTACAGGGTCTAGCTAATGAAAAACCGTTTTTT. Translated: CASSLQGLANEKPFF. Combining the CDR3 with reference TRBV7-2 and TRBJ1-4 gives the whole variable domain GAGVSQSPSNKVTEKGKDVELRCDPISGHTALYWYRQSLGQGLEFLIYFQGNSAPDKSGLPSDRFSAERTGGSVSTLTIQRTQQEDSAVYLCASSLQGLANEKPFFGSGTQLSVL.